Each of the 32 T cell receptor beta chains below was sequenced from the same sample in a study of T cells in Graves' hyperthyroidism and ophthalmopathy. Amplification of TCR beta CDR3 regions was performed using RNA transcripts as template. Initially, a first-round RT-PCR of the TCR CDR3 employed the HTBI primer set. TCRdb analysed the multiplex PCR reads with MiXCR anew, one entry per CDR3 protein. The sample contains 370,000 or so distinct CDR3 sequences, roughly 14% of which appear only once. The sample was blood. All receptors derive from a woman between 18 and 30 years old with Graves' hyperthyroidism that later progressed to Graves' ophthalmopathy.

V gene TRBV4-3 combines with J gene TRBJ2-5; 8 nucleotides align to TRBD1. Germline V gene data show CDR1 as LGHNA and CDR2 as YSLEER. V shed 4 bases and J 5 bases; nucleotides not matched to a gene: 12. The CDR3 runs 16 residues. The CDR3 reads CASSRGQAVEVETQYF. DNA of the CDR3: TGCGCCAGCAGCCGGGGACAGGCTGTGGAAGTGGAGACCCAGTACTTC.

The chain links TRBV27 to TRBJ1-1; no definite D call. Trimming took 0 bases from V and 2 from J, leaving 13 bases between them. The germline V gene has CDR1 MNHEY and CDR2 SMNVEV (reference sequence). The CDR3 contains 16 residues. The CDR3 DNA follows: TGTGCCAGCAGTTTATCGTGGGATTTAATCAACACTGAAGCTTTCTTT. Residues: CASSLSWDLINTEAFF.

This clonotype was found many times. The chain carries TRBV12-3 or TRBV12-4 and TRBJ1-1, with 7 bases matching TRBD1. Trimming took 5 bases from V and 4 from J; bases not matched to a gene: 4. The CDR3 extends over 13 amino acids. The CDR3 DNA is TGTGCCAGCAGTGACAGGGAGGTCACTGAAGCTTTCTTT. Translating it yields CASSDREVTEAFF.

This clonotype was counted at least ten times. The gene calls are TRBV5-4 and TRBJ2-1; TRBD1 or TRBD2 may be the D gene (5 bases each). CDR1 SGHNT and CDR2 YYREEE come from the germline V gene (reference sequence). V lost 2 bases and J lost 4, with 13 bases in between. This CDR3 comprises 15 residues. DNA of the CDR3: TGTGCCAGCAGCTTCGAGGGCGAGGGGTACAATGAGCAGTTCTTC. Its protein is CASSFEGEGYNEQFF.

V and J are TRBV7-3 and TRBJ2-7; D tentatively fits TRBD1 or TRBD2 (5 bases each). The length of the CDR3 is 15 residues. Germline V gene lookup returns CDR1 SGHTA and CDR2 FQGTGA. The V end lost 2 bases, the J end lost 2 bases, and 13 bases lay between the germline ends. As DNA, the CDR3 is TGTGCCAGCAGCTTAGGGCGAGGGGTCGCCTACGAGCAGTACTTC. Protein product: CASSLGRGVAYEQYF. The full variable domain, completed using reference TRBV7-3 and TRBJ2-7, is GAGVSQTPSNKVTEKGKYVELRCDPISGHTALYWYRQSLGQGPEFLIYFQGTGAADDSGLPNDRFFAVRPEGSVSTLKIQRTERGDSAVYLCASSLGRGVAYEQYFGPGTRLTVT.

This clonotype has only a few counts. V usage is TRBV6-2 or TRBV6-3 and J usage is TRBJ1-5, with D tentatively TRBD1 (5 bases). V dropped 7 bases and J dropped 6 bases, with 16 bases sitting between them. The CDR3 has 14 amino acids. The germline gives CDR1 MNHEY, CDR2 SVGEGT. The CDR3 reads CASNEAGGGQPQHF. In DNA form, the CDR3 reads TGTGCCAGCAACGAGGCTGGGGGAGGTCAGCCCCAGCATTTT.

CDR3 region: CSASAGTGVSPLHF. The CDR3 nucleotides read TGCAGTGCTTCGGCCGGGACAGGTGTCTCACCCCTCCACTTT. The gene calls are TRBV20-1 and TRBJ1-6; 8 bases line up with TRBD1. CDR3 length: 14 residues. Trimming removed 5 bases from V and 10 bases from J; junction bases left unmatched: 10. Per the germline V gene, CDR1 is DFQATT and CDR2 is SNEGSKA (reference sequence).

The chain carries TRBV4-1 and TRBJ1-4; a possible D gene is TRBD1 (6 bases). This CDR3 is built from 16 residues. V was trimmed by 4 bases and J by 4 bases, leaving 16 bases between them. Germline V gene data show CDR1 as MGHRA and CDR2 as YSYEKL. DNA for the CDR3: TGCGCCAGCAGCCGTTTGACGGGGGCCGGTAATGAAAAACTGTTTTTT. Protein: CASSRLTGAGNEKLFF.

DNA of the CDR3: TGTGCCAGCAGATTCAGAGGCACAGATACGCAGTATTTT. Residues: CASRFRGTDTQYF. The chain is built from TRBV6-1 and TRBJ2-3, with D unresolved. The CDR3 has 13 residues. Per the germline V gene, CDR1 is MNHNS and CDR2 is SASEGT. V was pared by 6 bases and J by 1 base, with 8 bases between.

There are many counts of this clonotype. The chain recombines TRBV12-3 or TRBV12-4 with TRBJ2-1, with D unclear. The CDR3 is 15 residues long. Between the trimmed V and J ends, which lost 5 bases and 1 base, there was a span of 12 bases. CDR3 protein: CASSGLRSSYNEQFF. The CDR3 nucleotides are TGTGCCAGCAGTGGCTTACGGAGTTCCTACAATGAGCAGTTCTTC.

V is TRBV4-1 and J is TRBJ2-1; 10 bases are shared with TRBD2. J gave up 4 bases and V 1 base, and 7 bases lay outside the gene matches. This CDR3 contains 17 residues. Per the germline V gene, CDR1 is MGHRA and CDR2 is YSYEKL. The CDR3 region is CASSQVITSGVYNEQFF. The CDR3 region has the DNA TGCGCCAGCAGCCAAGTTATCACTAGCGGGGTATACAATGAGCAGTTCTTC.

This clonotype was detected ten times or more. The chain combines TRBV3-1 with TRBJ2-5; perhaps TRBD2 as D (6 bases). This CDR3 is built from 14 residues. The germline V and J ends were trimmed by 4 bases and 4 bases, with 13 bases remaining between them. Looked up from germline, CDR1 is LGHDT and CDR2 is YNNKEL (reference sequence). CDR3 protein: CASSLPGTLETQYF. As DNA, the CDR3 is TGTGCCAGCAGCCTTCCTGGGACTTTAGAGACCCAGTACTTC.

This clonotype was seen at least ten times. The chain has TRBV7-9 and TRBJ1-2; 9 bases are shared with TRBD1. The CDR3 is 14 amino acids. Per germline, CDR1 SEHNR and CDR2 FQNEAQ (reference sequence). V gave up 0 bases and J gave up 8 bases; unmatched junction bases: 4. The CDR3 protein is CASSLAGQGRGYTF. In DNA, the CDR3 is TGTGCCAGCAGCTTAGCCGGACAGGGGCGAGGCTACACCTTC.

The chain carries TRBV6-5 and TRBJ1-5; a weak D match, TRBD1 (5 bases). V dropped 0 bases and J dropped 4 bases, with 10 bases sitting between them. This CDR3 is 15 amino acids long. Germline values: CDR1 MNHEY, CDR2 SVGAGI. The CDR3 reads CASSYSRGSNQPQHF. The CDR3 region has the DNA TGTGCCAGCAGTTACTCCCGGGGCTCTAATCAGCCCCAGCATTTT.

This clonotype was counted many times. The genes are TRBV28 and TRBJ2-7; 12 nucleotides agree with TRBD2. J lost 4 bases, V lost 9 bases, and 4 bases had no gene match. The germline V gene has CDR1 MDHEN and CDR2 SYDVKM. The CDR3 has 13 residues. The CDR3 loop is CASSLAGGYEQYF. The CDR3 DNA sequence: TGTGCCAGTTCCCTAGCGGGAGGGTACGAGCAGTACTTC.

This chain links TRBV10-3 with TRBJ2-6, with a tentative D call TRBD2 (5 bases). Germline-derived CDR1 and CDR2 are ENHRY and SYGVKD. This CDR3 spans 17 amino acids. The V end lost 10 bases, the J end lost 1 base, and 20 bases lay between the germline ends. The CDR3 nucleotides are TGTGCCACGCAGGAGCGAGGGCCCAATTCTGGGGCCAACGTCCTGACTTTC. Amino acid sequence: CATQERGPNSGANVLTF.

This clonotype came up a few times. The chain is built from TRBV5-6 and TRBJ1-5; 8 positions match TRBD1. V shed 1 base and J 7 bases; nucleotides not matched to a gene: 22. Germline V gives CDR1 SGHDT, CDR2 YYEEEE. The CDR3 is 20 residues long. The CDR3 loop reads CASSLLKLRLGTGGKQPQHF. CDR3 DNA sequence: TGTGCCAGCAGCTTGCTCAAGTTGCGTTTAGGCACAGGGGGTAAGCAGCCCCAGCATTTT.

This clonotype was detected many times. The chain couples TRBV11-2 to TRBJ1-2; 9 bases line up with TRBD1. Germline loops: CDR1 SGHAT, CDR2 FQNNGV. V was clipped by 3 bases and J by 4 bases; unmatched bases: 12. This CDR3 has 17 residues. CDR3 nucleotides: TGTGCCAGCAGCTTGGGAGCGACAGGGGGACCACCCTATGGCTACACCTTC. Encoded protein: CASSLGATGGPPYGYTF. Using reference TRBV11-2 and TRBJ1-2 for the parts outside the CDR3, the full variable domain is EAGVAQSPRYKIIEKRQSVAFWCNPISGHATLYWYQQILGQGPKLLIQFQNNGVVDDSQLPKDRFSAERLKGVDSTLKIQPAKLEDSAVYLCASSLGATGGPPYGYTFGSGTRLTVV.

The chain joins TRBV6-2 or TRBV6-3 to TRBJ2-7, with D perhaps TRBD2 (6 bases). Trimming stripped 4 bases from V and 5 bases from J, with 27 bases between. The CDR3 runs to 18 residues. The germline CDR1 and CDR2 sequences are MNHEY and SVGEGT. CDR3 in DNA: TGTGCCAGCAGTTCCCGCCGGGCTAGCGAGGGTCGGGTGGACGAGCAGTACTTC. This codes for CASSSRRASEGRVDEQYF.

The CDR3 DNA sequence: TGTGCCAGCAGCTTACTGTCCGGGGAGTGGCGTGAGCAGTACTTC. Protein product: CASSLLSGEWREQYF. The rearrangement links TRBV7-4 to TRBJ2-7; the D gene is possibly TRBD2 (5 bases). Trimming took off 2 bases at V and 7 bases at J, with 18 bases between the two ends. The CDR3 contains 15 residues. The germline V gene encodes CDR1 SGHVT and CDR2 SQSDAQ.

The CDR3 region is CASSQDPAGYGYTF. In DNA form, the CDR3 reads TGCGCCAGCAGCCAAGACCCGGCTGGCTATGGCTACACCTTC. J is TRBJ1-2 and V is TRBV4-1, with unresolved D. From germline, CDR1 is MGHRA and CDR2 YSYEKL. The germline V and J ends were trimmed by 0 bases and 4 bases, with 9 bases remaining between them. CDR3 length: 14 residues.

This clonotype occurred many times. The chain recombines TRBV27 with TRBJ2-7; 8 nucleotides align to TRBD1. V trimming: 8 bases; J trimming: 1 base; junction bases outside the gene matches: 4. Germline lookup yields CDR1 MNHEY and CDR2 SMNVEV (reference sequence). The CDR3 length is 13 residues. CDR3 DNA: TGTGCCAGCTGGGACAGGTTTTCCTACGAGCAGTACTTC. It encodes CASWDRFSYEQYF.

This clonotype has at least ten counts. V and J are TRBV28 and TRBJ2-7, with D possibly TRBD2 on 6 matching bases. With 5 bases removed from V and 0 bases from J, the gap between germline ends came to 14 bases. Germline V gene data show CDR1 as MDHEN and CDR2 as SYDVKM. This CDR3 region has 15 residues. The CDR3 nucleotides are TGTGCCAGCAGTCTCTCTAGCGCTGGCTCCTACGAGCAGTACTTC. Encoded protein: CASSLSSAGSYEQYF.

This clonotype was observed many times. The V call is TRBV3-1, the J call TRBJ2-3; D is perhaps TRBD2 (5 bases). This CDR3 region has 17 residues. Germline CDR1 reads LGHDT; CDR2 reads YNNKEL (reference sequence). V was trimmed by 5 bases and J by 2 bases, leaving 20 bases between them. The CDR3 coding sequence is TGTGCCAGCAGCGAAGGCGGCCGGACTCCATCCACAGATACGCAGTATTTT. Amino acid sequence: CASSEGGRTPSTDTQYF.

This clonotype was seen at least ten times. The rearrangement links TRBV24-1 to TRBJ2-5, with D possibly being TRBD1 (6 bases). V lost 6 bases, J lost 3 bases, and 10 bases lay in between. Germline-derived CDR1 and CDR2 are KGHDR and SFDVKD. The CDR3 sequence is 13 residues long. The CDR3 loop reads CATSRQAEETQYF. The DNA of the CDR3 is TGTGCCACCAGTCGACAGGCTGAAGAGACCCAGTACTTC.

In this sample, this clonotype turned up many times. V gene TRBV6-5 combines with J gene TRBJ2-5; a possible D gene is TRBD2 (6 bases). This CDR3 comprises 15 residues. Germline-derived CDR1 and CDR2 are MNHEY and SVGAGI. Between the trimmed V and J ends, which lost 0 bases and 2 bases, there was a span of 10 bases. The CDR3 bases are TGTGCCAGCAGTTACTCGGGCGGGGTACAAGAGACCCAGTACTTC. As protein: CASSYSGGVQETQYF.

This chain joins TRBV28 and TRBJ2-6, with D unresolved. This CDR3 region has 13 residues. CDR1 and CDR2 (germline): MDHEN, SYDVKM. Deletions cut 9 bases from V and 1 base from J, with 7 bases between. For the CDR3, the DNA is TGTGCCAGTAGGAAATCTGGGGCCAACGTCCTGACTTTC. It translates to CASRKSGANVLTF.

This rearrangement joins TRBV24-1 to TRBJ2-2; 7 positions match TRBD1. V was clipped by 3 bases and J by 14 bases; unmatched bases: 8. The CDR3 runs to 13 residues. Germline V lookup: CDR1 KGHDR, CDR2 SFDVKD. The CDR3 sequence: CATSDPRQGSLFF. In DNA, the CDR3 is TGTGCCACCAGTGATCCGCGACAGGGAAGTCTGTTTTTT.

As for this clonotype: This may come from a read error, since a much larger clone is one base off. This chain joins TRBV29-1 and TRBJ2-3; D not certain. Germline loops: CDR1 SQVTM, CDR2 ANQGSEA. This CDR3 spans 13 amino acids. This chain's CDR3 is CSVDSSSTDTRYF. The CDR3 DNA follows: TGCAGCGTTGATAGTAGCAGCACAGATACGCGGTATTTT.

This clonotype was detected only a few times. The V call is TRBV20-1, the J call TRBJ2-5; 11 bases agree with TRBD2. The CDR3 extends over 15 amino acids. CDR1 DFQATT and CDR2 SNEGSKA come from the germline V gene (reference sequence). J was trimmed by 5 bases and V by 4 bases; bases with no gene match: 9. The CDR3 sequence is CSAIGTSGWGETQYF. The DNA of the CDR3 is TGCAGTGCTATCGGGACTAGCGGTTGGGGGGAGACCCAGTACTTC.

This clonotype was detected many times. This chain links TRBV5-8 with TRBJ2-3, with 8 bases matching TRBD2. The J segment lost 4 bases and the V segment lost 4 bases, leaving 11 bases of the junction unmatched. Germline CDR1 SGHTS, CDR2 YDEGEE. The CDR3 sequence is 16 residues long. The CDR3 bases are TGTGCCAGCAGCCGAGACGGGACTAGTTCGCCAGATACGCAGTATTTT. This codes for CASSRDGTSSPDTQYF. Full variable domain (missing parts from reference TRBV5-8 and TRBJ2-3): EAGVTQSPTHLIKTRGQQATLRCSPISGHTSVYWYQQALGLGLQFLLWYDEGEERNRGNFPPRFSGRQFPNYSSELNVNALELEDSALYLCASSRDGTSSPDTQYFGPGTRLTVL.

There are many counts of this clonotype. This chain joins TRBV18 and TRBJ2-7; D is ambiguous. The CDR3 sequence is 14 residues long. Germline values: CDR1 KGHSH, CDR2 LQKENI. V was trimmed by 3 bases and J by 0 bases, leaving 9 bases between them. The CDR3 DNA reads as TGTGCCAGCTCACCTTCGACCCGCTCCTACGAGCAGTACTTC. Amino acids: CASSPSTRSYEQYF.